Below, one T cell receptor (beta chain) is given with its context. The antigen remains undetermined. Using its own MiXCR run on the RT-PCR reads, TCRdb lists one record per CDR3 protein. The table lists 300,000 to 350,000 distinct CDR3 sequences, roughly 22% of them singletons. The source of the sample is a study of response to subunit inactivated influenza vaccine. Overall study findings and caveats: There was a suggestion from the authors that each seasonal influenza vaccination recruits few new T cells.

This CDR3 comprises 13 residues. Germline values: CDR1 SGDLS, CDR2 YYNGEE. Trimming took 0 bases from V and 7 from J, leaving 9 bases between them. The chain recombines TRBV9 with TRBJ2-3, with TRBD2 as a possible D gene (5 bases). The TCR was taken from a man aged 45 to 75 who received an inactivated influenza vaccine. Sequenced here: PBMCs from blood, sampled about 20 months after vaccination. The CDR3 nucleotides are TGTGCCAGCAGCGTAGGACCGGGGAATACGCAGTATTTT. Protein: CASSVGPGNTQYF. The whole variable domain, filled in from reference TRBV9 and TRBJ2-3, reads DSGVTQTPKHLITATGQRVTLRCSPRSGDLSVYWYQQSLDQGLQFLIQYYNGEERAKGNILERFSAQQFPDLHSELNLSSLELGDSALYFCASSVGPGNTQYFGPGTRLTVL.